These 20 T cell receptor beta chains came from one sample sequenced in a study of T-cell memory formation after mild COVID-19 (dated by TCRdb to about 2021). Library prep was done by 5' RACE. Reads for this sample came from an Illumina NovaSeq 6000. In-frame beta chains were kept once TCRdb had trimmed the public reads at Q25 with fastp and called clones with MiXCR. Each entry is one CDR3 protein sequence, shown with its most common DNA and genes. In all, the sample holds over 70,000 distinct CDR3 sequences, and more than 12% of those were seen once. Approximately 40% of the sample is in the top ten clones. The material sequenced was PBMCs or a T cell subset sorted from them (not recorded which). These receptor sequences come from a man aged 18-30 years who had mild COVID-19 (a few samples of this study predate the infection). The sample titles of this study are shuffled in the database, so cell type and time point are left out; the donor was told from shared clones.

V gene TRBV11-2 combines with J gene TRBJ1-6; 8 bases are shared with TRBD1. The germline gives CDR1 SGHAT, CDR2 FQNNGV. There are 14 residues in the CDR3. The V and J ends lost 5 bases and 14 bases, in that order; junction bases with no gene match: 11. CDR3 region: CASSGYTGGMSLHF. CDR3 sequence (DNA): TGTGCCAGCAGCGGATATACAGGGGGTATGTCCCTCCACTTT.

The chain links TRBV2 to TRBJ2-2; no firm D call. The CDR3 runs to 19 residues. V lost 1 base and J 1 base, leaving 19 bases between the germline ends. Germline V gene lookup returns CDR1 SNHLY and CDR2 FYNNEI. DNA of the CDR3: TGTGCCAGCAGTGAAGGTCGTACCGAAATCCGCCGGAACACCGGGGAGCTGTTTTTT. Its translation: CASSEGRTEIRRNTGELFF.

This clonotype was seen a few times. V is TRBV12-5 and J is TRBJ2-1; D is unresolved. V was cut by 0 bases and J by 5 bases, with 5 bases left in between. This CDR3 has 13 amino acids. Per germline, CDR1 LGHNT and CDR2 FRNRAP. CDR3 DNA: TGTGCTAGTGGTTTGGTGGTAGACAATGAGCAGTTCTTC. This gives the protein CASGLVVDNEQFF.

This clonotype has just a few counts. V and J are TRBV29-1 and TRBJ2-7; the match to TRBD2 covers 9 bases. From germline, CDR1 is SQVTM and CDR2 ANQGSEA. V dropped 4 bases and J dropped 0; count of bases not matched to a gene: 16. The CDR3 runs to 18 residues. CDR3 in DNA: TGCAGCGTTGGGCCCGACCGTCAGCGGGGGGTATACTCCTACGAGCAGTACTTC. Residues: CSVGPDRQRGVYSYEQYF.

This clonotype was detected many times. The chain's CDR3 is CASSGMGTATEAFF. Here the CDR3 DNA reads TGTGCCAGCAGCGGAATGGGGACAGCGACTGAAGCTTTCTTT. The J gene is TRBJ1-1, the V gene TRBV7-6, with 7 nucleotides matching TRBD1. Losses at the gene ends were 5 bases for V and 5 bases for J; bases not matched to a gene: 8. The CDR3 spans 14 residues. The V gene's germline CDR1 is SGHVS and CDR2 FNYEAQ.

Ten or more counts support this clonotype. The chain links TRBV20-1 to TRBJ2-7; D is unclear. The germline V gene encodes CDR1 DFQATT and CDR2 SNEGSKA (reference sequence). The CDR3 totals 14 residues. The V and J ends lost 1 base and 4 bases respectively, with 14 bases between them. CDR3 sequence (DNA): TGCAGTGCTAGAGTGGTCAACTTAACTTACGAGCAGTACTTC. Translating gives CSARVVNLTYEQYF.

The gene calls are TRBV12-3 or TRBV12-4 and TRBJ2-5; 11 bases agree with TRBD2. The CDR3 consists of 17 residues. Germline trimming cut 5 bases from V and 5 bases from J; bases unmatched to any gene: 13. The CDR3: CASSRILAGGPEETQYF. The CDR3 coding sequence is TGTGCCAGCAGTCGCATTCTAGCGGGGGGTCCGGAGGAGACCCAGTACTTC.

This clonotype was counted only a few times. The gene calls are TRBV25-1 and TRBJ1-1, with 8 bases aligning to TRBD1. CDR3 length equals 15 residues. Germline CDR1 reads MGHDK; CDR2 reads SYGVNS. The V gene end was trimmed by 1 base and the J gene end by 3 bases; junction bases not matched to a gene: 4. CDR3 DNA sequence: TGTGCCAGCAGTGAATCCCGGACAGGGTACACTGAAGCTTTCTTT. It yields the protein CASSESRTGYTEAFF.

The chain couples TRBV4-1 to TRBJ1-1; maybe TRBD1 (5 bases). Germline CDR1 MGHRA, CDR2 YSYEKL. The CDR3 contains 16 residues. The V gene lost 9 bases and the J gene lost 2 bases, with 22 bases spanning the gap. The CDR3 DNA follows: TGCGCCAGAACGGTATTCGAACAGGCGAGTAACACTGAAGCTTTCTTT. Translating it yields CARTVFEQASNTEAFF.

This clonotype was seen ten or more times. The chain has TRBV7-2 and TRBJ2-2, with 7 bases fitting TRBD1. The V and J ends lost 2 bases and 5 bases, in that order; junction bases with no gene match: 8. Germline CDR1 SGHTA, CDR2 FQGNSA. The length of the CDR3 is 16 residues. CDR3: CASSLSFPGGTGELFF. CDR3 DNA: TGTGCCAGCAGCTTATCGTTCCCAGGGGGAACCGGGGAGCTGTTTTTT.

This clonotype was observed a few times. This chain connects TRBV7-2 to TRBJ1-6; D not certain. The V end lost 3 bases, the J end lost 7 bases, and 25 bases lay between the germline ends. This CDR3 has 19 residues. Germline V CDR1 and CDR2: SGHTA, FQGNSA. CDR3 protein: CASSFGPYPTAERNSPLHF. DNA of the CDR3: TGTGCCAGCAGCTTTGGGCCGTATCCCACCGCCGAGCGGAATTCACCCCTCCACTTT.

This clonotype was observed a few times. The genes are TRBV7-2 and TRBJ1-1, with D perhaps matching TRBD1 (5 bases). The V end was cut by 5 bases, the J end by 1 base, with 23 bases between. Germline V gene data show CDR1 as SGHTA and CDR2 as FQGNSA. The CDR3 length is 18 residues. CDR3 sequence (DNA): TGTGCCAGCAGCCTTAGGGGACCCCATACCCCCGGGAACACTGAAGCTTTCTTT. Residues: CASSLRGPHTPGNTEAFF.

The gene calls are TRBV27 and TRBJ1-5; tentatively, D is TRBD1 (5 bases). V dropped 4 bases and J dropped 5 bases, with 9 bases sitting between them. The CDR3 totals 13 residues. Germline V gene sequence: CDR1 MNHEY, CDR2 SMNVEV (reference sequence). Here the CDR3 DNA reads TGTGCCAGCAGTTACGGGGACGATCAGCCCCAGCATTTT. This sequence encodes CASSYGDDQPQHF.

This clonotype was picked up a small number of times. The chain recombines TRBV6-2 or TRBV6-3 with TRBJ2-5; a weak D match, TRBD1 (5 bases). The CDR3 loop spans 21 amino acids. The V gene lost 0 bases and the J gene lost 5 bases, with 31 bases spanning the gap. Germline lookup yields CDR1 MNHEY and CDR2 SVGEGT. The CDR3 bases are TGTGCCAGCAGTTACTCGATCGGATACGACTTGGGGCTAGGGGTCGGGGAGACCCAGTACTTC. The encoded protein is CASSYSIGYDLGLGVGETQYF.

This chain joins TRBV27 and TRBJ1-1; a weak D match, TRBD1 (5 bases). V was shortened by 7 bases and J by 3 bases, with 15 bases between the two germline ends. Germline-derived CDR1 and CDR2 are MNHEY and SMNVEV (reference sequence). The CDR3 totals 14 residues. CDR3 nucleotides: TGTGCCAGCACCTCCGGGCCAGGGCACACTGAAGCTTTCTTT. Its protein product is CASTSGPGHTEAFF.

This clonotype was seen a handful of times. The junction departs from the called germline gene at one end, perhaps through a read error. The rearrangement uses TRBV10-3 and TRBJ2-1; D unresolved. Germline loops: CDR1 ENHRY, CDR2 SYGVKD. The CDR3 extends over 14 amino acids. In DNA form, the CDR3 reads TGTGCCATCCGTGAGCCAGCGATGGGGAATGAGCAGTTCTTC. Translating gives CAIREPAMGNEQFF.

This clonotype was recorded a few times. The chain has TRBV29-1 and TRBJ2-1, with 11 bases lining up with TRBD2. The CDR3 is 14 residues long. Germline lookup yields CDR1 SQVTM and CDR2 ANQGSEA. Trimming cost V 3 bases and J 10 bases; bases outside gene matches: 8. The CDR3 coding sequence is TGCAGCGTTGAGACTAGCGGGGCGGCTGGGGAGCAGTTCTTC. This sequence encodes CSVETSGAAGEQFF.

Only a few counts were recorded for this clonotype. V and J are TRBV11-2 and TRBJ2-1, with 10 bases that match TRBD2. The CDR3 is 17 residues long. Germline V lookup: CDR1 SGHAT, CDR2 FQNNGV. Losses at the gene ends were 1 base for V and 0 bases for J; bases not matched to a gene: 3. CDR3 sequence reads: CASSLGTSGASYNEQFF. CDR3 nucleotide sequence: TGTGCCAGCAGCTTAGGGACTAGCGGAGCCTCCTACAATGAGCAGTTCTTC.

Comment on this clonotype: Mismatch with germline at one junction end may stem from a read error. The chain combines TRBV11-2 with TRBJ2-5, with 9 nucleotides matching TRBD2. This CDR3 is 22 amino acids long. Germline V CDR1 and CDR2: SGHAT, FQNNGV. CDR3 sequence reads: CACSLRSFNLAGGPVQQETQYF. In DNA, the CDR3 is TGTGCCTGCAGCTTAAGGTCATTCAACCTGGCGGGGGGGCCCGTACAACAAGAGACCCAGTACTTC.

This sequence joins TRBV6-2 or TRBV6-3 and TRBJ1-1; D is possibly TRBD1 (6 bases). This CDR3 is 13 amino acids long. V lost 5 bases and J 6 bases, leaving 13 bases between the germline ends. Looked up from germline, CDR1 is MNHEY and CDR2 is SVGEGT. The CDR3, as DNA: TGTGCCAGCAGTACAGGGTTTTGGGCTGAAGCTTTCTTT. Residues: CASSTGFWAEAFF.